This passage covers 4 T cell receptor beta chains from one sample sequenced in a study of lymphopenia after photon versus proton radiotherapy. Sequencing used immunoSEQ multiplex PCR; TCRdb keeps in-frame clones, though not all of them. The repertoire holds approximately 66,000 clones, around 88% seen once, with about 2% in the top ten. This sample comprised peripheral blood, obtained from a patient treated with photon-based radiotherapy. The receptors originated from a man in his forties with gastric cancer.

This sequence joins TRBV29-1 and TRBJ2-1; D unresolved. Per the germline V gene, CDR1 is SQVTM and CDR2 is ANQGSEA. CDR3 length: 13 residues. Trimming took 2 bases from V and 4 from J, leaving 9 bases between them. CDR3 loop: CSVELAQYNEQFF. In nucleotides, the CDR3 is TGCAGCGTTGAATTAGCCCAATACAATGAGCAGTTCTTC.

This chain connects TRBV2 to TRBJ1-1; 9 nucleotides align to TRBD1. With V trimmed by 6 bases and J by 10 bases, 6 bases remained unmatched. Germline assignment: CDR1 SNHLY and CDR2 FYNNEI. This CDR3 region has 12 residues. The CDR3 sequence: CASRAPGQGAFF. For the CDR3, the DNA is TGTGCCAGCAGGGCTCCGGGACAGGGAGCTTTCTTT. Variable domain in full (rest from reference TRBV2 and TRBJ1-1): EPEVTQTPSHQVTQMGQEVILRCVPISNHLYFYWYRQILGQKVEFLVSFYNNEISEKSEIFDDQFSVERPDGSNFTLKIRSTKLEDSAMYFCASRAPGQGAFFGQGTRLTVV.

This clone has just one count. The chain carries TRBV5-1 and TRBJ2-4; no clear D. The CDR3 is made up of 16 amino acids. Trimming shortened V by 4 bases and J by 0 bases, and 14 bases separated the two germline ends. CDR1 is SGHRS, CDR2 YFSETQ, per germline. The CDR3 protein is CASSRTPTLAKNIQYF. In DNA form, the CDR3 reads TGCGCCAGCAGCCGTACCCCGACCCTAGCCAAAAACATTCAGTACTTC.

The chain links TRBV19 to TRBJ1-5; a weak D match, TRBD1 (5 bases). The CDR3 length is 15 residues. Trimming removed 3 bases from V and 1 base from J, with 10 bases in between. Per the germline V gene, CDR1 is LNHDA and CDR2 is SQIVND (reference sequence). The CDR3 region is CASSIRDQSNQPQHF. In DNA form, the CDR3 reads TGTGCCAGTAGTATCAGGGATCAGAGCAATCAGCCCCAGCATTTT.